This T cell receptor (beta chain) was captured by sequencing in a study of T cell changes during pregnancy in multiple sclerosis. TCRdb's table, derived via immunoSEQ multiplex PCR, lists solely in-frame clones and lacks some. Of more than 40,000 clones in the sample, more than 90% are singletons; the top ten hold under 9.5%. Germline V CDR1 and CDR2: SGHAT, FQNNGV. CDR3 length equals 14 residues. Trimming removed 4 bases from V and 9 bases from J; junction bases left unmatched: 5. This receptor was obtained from a female donor with multiple sclerosis, enrolled in a pregnancy study. The J gene is TRBJ2-7, the V gene TRBV11-2; 14 bases map to TRBD2. The sample here was CD8+ T cells from peripheral blood mononuclear cells, taken after pregnancy. The DNA for the CDR3 is TGTGCCAGCAGCTCTCCGGGACTAGCGGGAGTGCAGTACTTC. Translating it yields CASSSPGLAGVQYF. The full variable domain, its missing parts supplied by reference TRBV11-2 and TRBJ2-7, is EAGVAQSPRYKIIEKRQSVAFWCNPISGHATLYWYQQILGQGPKLLIQFQNNGVVDDSQLPKDRFSAERLKGVDSTLKIQPAKLEDSAVYLCASSSPGLAGVQYFGPGTRLTVT.